Following are 21 T cell receptor beta chains from one sample sequenced in a study of shared clonotypes between healthy human individuals. Repertoires were generated with immunoSEQ multiplex PCR, while TCRdb's copy carries only in-frame clones and drops some. The table has 2 million to 3 million clones, 80% to 95% seen once. The sequencing sample was made of naive CD4+ T cells from PBMCs. Subset of the sample: CD45RA+ positively selected. Source of these receptors: a man younger than 35 in good health. Some clones in this sample may be carry-over from other donors' samples.

The gene calls are TRBV6-5 and TRBJ2-3; D may be TRBD2 (5 bases). The CDR3 loop spans 14 amino acids. Trimming removed 6 bases at V and 4 bases at J, with 14 bases between. The germline V gene encodes CDR1 MNHEY and CDR2 SVGAGI. The CDR3 here is CASSPGMPPDTQYF. The CDR3 DNA reads TGTGCCAGCAGCCCCGGGATGCCCCCAGATACGCAGTATTTT.

The V call is TRBV5-1, the J call TRBJ1-2, with a tentative D call TRBD1 (5 bases). The germline gives CDR1 SGHRS, CDR2 YFSETQ. Trimming took 7 bases from V and 4 from J, leaving 20 bases between them. This CDR3 has 15 residues. CDR3 in DNA: TGCGCCAGCGGACAAGAGAGGACGCGCGGCTATGGCTACACCTTC. This encodes CASGQERTRGYGYTF.

The chain couples TRBV5-1 to TRBJ2-7, with D maybe TRBD1 (7 bases). Trimming pared 4 bases from V and 2 bases from J, leaving 13 bases between. CDR3 size: 14 residues. Germline assignment: CDR1 SGHRS and CDR2 YFSETQ. CDR3 sequence (DNA): TGCGCCAGCAGCGGGGGGACAGAAACCTACGAGCAGTACTTC. Translation gives CASSGGTETYEQYF.

This clone was counted once. The chain uses TRBV5-1 and TRBJ2-7; 9 positions agree with TRBD1. The CDR3 length is 15 residues. The ends lost 4 bases at V and 5 bases at J; junction bases unmatched: 10. Per the germline V gene, CDR1 is SGHRS and CDR2 is YFSETQ. CDR3: CASSPPGQGMHEQYF. The CDR3 coding sequence is TGCGCCAGCAGCCCCCCGGGACAGGGAATGCACGAGCAGTACTTC.

V usage is TRBV5-1 and J usage is TRBJ2-5; 12 bases line up with TRBD2. Losses at the gene ends were 0 bases for V and 1 base for J; bases not matched to a gene: 4. The germline CDR1 and CDR2 sequences are SGHRS and YFSETQ. The CDR3 loop spans 17 amino acids. CDR3 protein: CASSLAPSGRAQETQYF. CDR3 nucleotides: TGCGCCAGCAGCTTGGCCCCTAGCGGGAGGGCCCAAGAGACCCAGTACTTC.

The chain recombines TRBV19 with TRBJ1-6; a weak D match, TRBD1 (5 bases). Trimming left V 3 bases short and J 3 bases short, with 9 bases between. CDR3 length: 15 amino acids. Germline values: CDR1 LNHDA, CDR2 SQIVND (reference sequence). The DNA for the CDR3 is TGTGCCAGTAGTATCGACAGCCACTATAATTCACCCCTCCACTTT. Its translation is CASSIDSHYNSPLHF.

CDR3 region: CASSLIGDTEAFF. In nucleotides, the CDR3 is TGTGCCAGCAGTTTGATAGGGGATACTGAAGCTTTCTTT. V and J are TRBV28 and TRBJ1-1, with a tentative D call TRBD1 (5 bases). V was pared by 3 bases and J by 5 bases, with 10 bases between. The germline CDR1 and CDR2 sequences are MDHEN and SYDVKM. This CDR3 spans 13 amino acids.

A remark on this clone: Within the sample, other DNA sequences also encode this same CDR3. The chain uses TRBV7-9 and TRBJ2-7, with 9 bases lining up with TRBD1. The CDR3 runs to 14 residues. V lost 5 bases and J lost 5; bases outside the gene matches: 7. Germline CDR1 is SEHNR and CDR2 is FQNEAQ (reference sequence). The CDR3 spells CASSSGQGRDEQYF. For the CDR3, the DNA is TGTGCCAGCAGCAGCGGACAGGGGAGGGACGAGCAGTACTTC. The full variable domain, in which reference TRBV7-9 and TRBJ2-7 provide the parts outside the CDR3, is DTGVSQNPRHKITKRGQNVTFRCDPISEHNRLYWYRQTLGQGPEFLTYFQNEAQLEKSRLLSDRFSAERPKGSFSTLEIQRTEQGDSAMYLCASSSGQGRDEQYFGPGTRLTVT.

V is TRBV5-1 and J is TRBJ2-3, with 8 bases aligning to TRBD2. The CDR3 consists of 16 residues. V trimming: 3 bases; J trimming: 3 bases; junction bases outside the gene matches: 9. Germline V gene lookup returns CDR1 SGHRS and CDR2 YFSETQ. The chain's CDR3 is CASSWGAGDGTDTQYF. Here the CDR3 DNA reads TGCGCCAGCAGCTGGGGAGCGGGAGACGGGACAGATACGCAGTATTTT. Full variable domain (missing parts from reference TRBV5-1 and TRBJ2-3): KAGVTQTPRYLIKTRGQQVTLSCSPISGHRSVSWYQQTPGQGLQFLFEYFSETQRNKGNFPGRFSGRQFSNSRSEMNVSTLELGDSALYLCASSWGAGDGTDTQYFGPGTRLTVL.

About this clone: Other DNA sequences within the sample encode an identical CDR3. The chain is built from TRBV7-3 and TRBJ2-6; the D gene is possibly TRBD2 (6 bases). The CDR3 is made up of 15 amino acids. V was pared by 3 bases and J by 0 bases, with 6 bases between. Germline loops: CDR1 SGHTA, CDR2 FQGTGA. The CDR3 DNA sequence: TGTGCCAGCAGCTTGGGACTCTCTGGGGCCAACGTCCTGACTTTC. Its protein product is CASSLGLSGANVLTF.

This chain joins TRBV6-1 and TRBJ1-2, with D perhaps matching TRBD1 (6 bases). Trimming took off 2 bases at V and 7 bases at J, with 20 bases between the two ends. The CDR3 runs to 16 residues. The V gene's germline CDR1 is MNHNS and CDR2 SASEGT. CDR3 DNA sequence: TGTGCCAGCAGTGAACGGGATCTGCGGGGGGCGGGTGGCTACACCTTC. Protein: CASSERDLRGAGGYTF.

The chain recombines TRBV6-1 with TRBJ1-1, with D uncertain. The germline CDR1 and CDR2 sequences are MNHNS and SASEGT. The CDR3 sequence is 13 residues long. The V gene lost 3 bases and the J gene lost 10 bases, with 15 bases spanning the gap. CDR3 sequence (DNA): TGTGCCAGCAGTGAGGACCCCCTATCGCGAGCTTTCTTT. It encodes CASSEDPLSRAFF.

V and J are TRBV13 and TRBJ2-3; possible D gene TRBD2, 5 bases. Germline CDR1 and CDR2: PRHDT and FYEKMQ (reference sequence). With 0 bases removed from V and 4 bases from J, the gap between germline ends came to 11 bases. This CDR3 spans 15 amino acids. The CDR3 coding sequence is TGTGCCAGCAGCTTAGGCGGGAAGGTGGCAGATACGCAGTATTTT. Translated: CASSLGGKVADTQYF. Based on the CDR3 plus reference TRBV13 and TRBJ2-3, the full variable domain is AAGVIQSPRHLIKEKRETATLKCYPIPRHDTVYWYQQGPGQDPQFLISFYEKMQSDKGSIPDRFSAQQFSDYHSELNMSSLELGDSALYFCASSLGGKVADTQYFGPGTRLTVL.

The chain is built from TRBV28 and TRBJ2-3; the D is unclear. CDR1 and CDR2 (germline): MDHEN, SYDVKM. The CDR3 is 12 amino acids. V was trimmed by 8 bases and J by 0 bases, leaving 6 bases between them. This chain's CDR3 is CASSASTDTQYF. The CDR3 bases are TGTGCCAGCTCAGCTAGCACAGATACGCAGTATTTT.

As for this clone: The identical CDR3 is also encoded by other nucleotide sequences in the sample. The chain is built from TRBV9 and TRBJ1-5; possible D gene TRBD1, 6 bases. Trimming left V 4 bases short and J 0 bases short, with 8 bases between. Germline CDR1 and CDR2: SGDLS and YYNGEE. The CDR3 has 14 amino acids. The CDR3 bases are TGTGCCAGCAGCCAAGGGGGTAGCAATCAGCCCCAGCATTTT. Translated, it gives CASSQGGSNQPQHF.

Details on this clone: Other DNA sequences in this specimen translate into the identical CDR3. The chain uses TRBV19 and TRBJ1-3; unclear D gene. Between the trimmed V and J ends, which lost 2 bases and 4 bases, there was a span of 6 bases. CDR1 and CDR2 (germline): LNHDA, SQIVND (reference sequence). The length of the CDR3 is 13 residues. CDR3 region: CASSIQLGNTIYF. DNA for the CDR3: TGTGCCAGTAGTATACAGTTAGGAAACACCATATATTTT.

A remark on this clone: Other nucleotide sequences in the sample specify the same CDR3. The genes are TRBV7-9 and TRBJ2-3; D is ambiguous. V was trimmed by 3 bases and J by 0 bases, leaving 10 bases between them. CDR3 length equals 15 residues. CDR1 is SEHNR and CDR2 is FQNEAQ in the germline V gene (reference sequence). The CDR3 sequence is CASSFGGPSTDTQYF. The CDR3 nucleotides are TGTGCCAGCAGCTTCGGCGGCCCAAGCACAGATACGCAGTATTTT.

The chain carries TRBV7-2 and TRBJ2-7, with D perhaps TRBD1 or TRBD2 (5 bases each). Germline lookup yields CDR1 SGHTA and CDR2 FQGNSA. With 4 bases removed from V and 5 bases from J, the gap between germline ends came to 18 bases. The CDR3 sequence is 15 residues long. In DNA form, the CDR3 reads TGTGCCAGCAGCTCTCGCCGGGACGGCGTAAACGAGCAGTACTTC. This codes for CASSSRRDGVNEQYF.

The V call is TRBV11-3, the J call TRBJ2-1; 8 bases align to TRBD2. The CDR3 is made up of 14 amino acids. The V segment lost 3 bases and the J segment 9 bases; nucleotides outside the gene matches: 7. Looked up from germline, CDR1 is SGHNT and CDR2 is YENEEA. The CDR3 loop is CASSFSGGPGEQFF. The CDR3 region has the DNA TGTGCCAGCAGCTTCTCGGGAGGGCCGGGTGAGCAGTTCTTC.

The table lists this clone with a count of one. The rearrangement uses TRBV6-5 and TRBJ1-1; a weak D match, TRBD1 (5 bases). The length of the CDR3 is 13 residues. Per the germline V gene, CDR1 is MNHEY and CDR2 is SVGAGI. V lost 7 bases and J 6 bases, leaving 15 bases between the germline ends. CDR3 nucleotide sequence: TGTGCCAGCACTTCCCGAGGGGCCCCTGAAGCTTTCTTT. Its translation: CASTSRGAPEAFF.

The rearrangement joins TRBV5-1 to TRBJ2-3, with D perhaps TRBD1 (8 bases). The V end was cut by 4 bases, the J end by 2 bases, with 14 bases between. The germline V gene encodes CDR1 SGHRS and CDR2 YFSETQ. This CDR3 contains 15 residues. CDR3 region: CASSSGTGNTDTQYF. The CDR3 bases are TGCGCCAGCAGCAGCGGGACAGGTAACACAGATACGCAGTATTTT.